These 32 T cell receptor beta chains originate from one sample sequenced in a study of shared clonotypes between healthy human individuals. The assay was immunoSEQ multiplex PCR, and TCRdb's table has in-frame clones only and misses some. Of around 2.5 million clones detected, roughly 93% appear once; the ten largest clones hold roughly 0.36%. Specimen: naive CD4+ T cells from PBMCs. Regarding subset: CD45RA+ positively selected. Receptors originate from a man between 18 and 35 years old in good health. Some clones in this sample may be carry-over from other donors' samples.

The chain uses TRBV4-2 and TRBJ1-1; 8 nucleotides line up with TRBD1. CDR3 length: 16 amino acids. The V and J ends lost 4 bases and 4 bases, in that order; junction bases with no gene match: 11. The germline gives CDR1 LGHNA, CDR2 YNFKEQ. The CDR3 DNA follows: TGTGCCAGCAGCCTCAAAGGAGCAGGGGGCCGCACTGAAGCTTTCTTT. Protein sequence: CASSLKGAGGRTEAFF.

Of note for this clone: This sample also contains other DNA sequences that code for the same CDR3. The chain has TRBV29-1 and TRBJ2-7, with D uncertain. The V end lost 4 bases, the J end lost 1 base, and 2 bases lay between the germline ends. Germline V gives CDR1 SQVTM, CDR2 ANQGSEA. CDR3 size: 10 residues. CDR3 coding DNA: TGCAGCGTTGGATCCTACGAGCAGTACTTC. Translating gives CSVGSYEQYF.

The chain uses TRBV5-4 and TRBJ2-7; TRBD2 matches at 8 bases. V shed 4 bases and J 2 bases; nucleotides not matched to a gene: 11. CDR1 and CDR2 (germline): SGHNT, YYREEE (reference sequence). The length of the CDR3 is 16 residues. The CDR3 loop reads CASSPDGGRYTYEQYF. CDR3 DNA sequence: TGTGCCAGCAGCCCGGACGGCGGGAGGTACACCTACGAGCAGTACTTC.

Remarks on this clone: Within the sample, other DNA sequences also encode this same CDR3. The chain has TRBV19 and TRBJ2-3; 8 bases align to TRBD2. The CDR3 has 14 residues. CDR1 and CDR2 from the germline V gene are LNHDA and SQIVND (reference sequence). The ends lost 6 bases at V and 1 base at J; junction bases unmatched: 3. The CDR3 sequence is CASSGRGGTDTQYF. DNA of the CDR3: TGTGCCAGTAGCGGGAGGGGAGGCACAGATACGCAGTATTTT.

The CDR3 nucleotides read TGTGCCAGCCTTAAGGGTGGTAGAGAGACCCAGTACTTC. Translating gives CASLKGGRETQYF. The chain employs TRBV28 and TRBJ2-5; D unresolved. V was shortened by 8 bases and J by 4 bases, with 14 bases between the two germline ends. There are 13 residues in the CDR3. Germline CDR1 reads MDHEN; CDR2 reads SYDVKM.

The V call is TRBV5-1, the J call TRBJ2-3, with TRBD1 matching 8 bases. Trimming took 3 bases from V and 9 from J; bases not matched to a gene: 6. Germline assignment: CDR1 SGHRS and CDR2 YFSETQ. The CDR3 sequence is 13 residues long. The CDR3 sequence: CASSSGQGFTQYF. The CDR3 DNA follows: TGCGCCAGCAGCTCTGGACAGGGTTTCACGCAGTATTTT. Supplemented by reference TRBV5-1 and TRBJ2-3, the full variable domain reads KAGVTQTPRYLIKTRGQQVTLSCSPISGHRSVSWYQQTPGQGLQFLFEYFSETQRNKGNFPGRFSGRQFSNSRSEMNVSTLELGDSALYLCASSSGQGFTQYFGPGTRLTVL.

With regard to this clone: Other DNA variants within this sample encode the same CDR3. The J gene is TRBJ1-2, the V gene TRBV28, with 8 bases fitting TRBD1. Germline trimming cut 6 bases from V and 3 bases from J; bases unmatched to any gene: 6. The CDR3 is made up of 14 amino acids. Germline CDR1 and CDR2: MDHEN and SYDVKM. CDR3 residues: CASSPGGAHYGYTF. The CDR3 DNA follows: TGTGCCAGCAGCCCAGGGGGCGCTCACTATGGCTACACCTTC.

Concerning this clone itself: The same CDR3 arises from other DNA sequences in this sample as well. The chain has TRBV7-2 and TRBJ1-1; D is unresolved. The CDR3 extends over 13 amino acids. The V gene's germline CDR1 is SGHTA and CDR2 FQGNSA. Deletions cut 3 bases from V and 0 bases from J, with 5 bases between. The CDR3 loop reads CASSFDMNTEAFF. Here the CDR3 DNA reads TGTGCCAGCAGCTTCGATATGAACACTGAAGCTTTCTTT.

J is TRBJ2-1 and V is TRBV10-1; maybe TRBD1 (6 bases). The germline V and J ends were trimmed by 2 bases and 0 bases, with 17 bases remaining between them. CDR1 and CDR2 (germline): WNHNN, SYGVQD (reference sequence). This CDR3 has 18 amino acids. The DNA for the CDR3 is TGCGCCAGCAGTGAGAGTAAAGGCGACAGGTTCTCCTACAATGAGCAGTTCTTC. Translation: CASSESKGDRFSYNEQFF.

The CDR3 is CASSAGTSGNDDNEQFF. The CDR3 DNA reads as TGCGCCAGCAGCGCCGGGACTAGCGGGAACGACGACAATGAGCAGTTCTTC. This chain joins TRBV5-1 and TRBJ2-1; 13 bases align to TRBD2. Trimming removed 4 bases from V and 5 bases from J; junction bases left unmatched: 9. Germline V gives CDR1 SGHRS, CDR2 YFSETQ. The CDR3 runs to 17 residues.

Comment on this clone: A read error may account for a junction end that differs from germline. V and J are TRBV6-5 and TRBJ1-5, with a tentative D call TRBD1 (5 bases). Germline CDR1 and CDR2: MNHEY and SVGAGI. The length of the CDR3 is 13 residues. CDR3 residues: CASSYTRGGTLDF. The CDR3 DNA follows: TGTGCCAGCAGTTACACTAGGGGCGGAACATTGGATTTT.

This rearrangement joins TRBV10-3 to TRBJ1-1; possibly TRBD1 for D (5 bases). CDR3 size: 14 residues. The V gene's germline CDR1 is ENHRY and CDR2 SYGVKD. Trimming shortened V by 6 bases and J by 1 base, and 12 bases separated the two germline ends. The CDR3 coding sequence is TGTGCCATCAGCAAGACAGATACGAACACTGAAGCTTTCTTT. Its protein is CAISKTDTNTEAFF.

This rearrangement joins TRBV15 to TRBJ2-7, with D perhaps TRBD1 (5 bases). The V and J ends lost 1 base and 1 base respectively, with 11 bases between them. The CDR3 length is 15 residues. The germline V gene has CDR1 LNHNV and CDR2 YYDKDF (reference sequence). CDR3 loop: CATSRARQLSYEQYF. The CDR3 DNA sequence: TGTGCCACCAGCAGAGCGCGACAGTTGTCCTACGAGCAGTACTTC.

The chain links TRBV7-3 to TRBJ2-3, with 10 bases lining up with TRBD2. V shed 5 bases, J shed 3 bases, and the junction held 17 bases outside the gene matches. The CDR3 covers 19 residues. Germline CDR1 is SGHTA and CDR2 is FQGTGA. The CDR3 here is CASSQTHSSGSRATDTQYF. The CDR3 nucleotides read TGTGCCAGCAGCCAAACCCACTCTAGCGGGAGTAGGGCTACAGATACGCAGTATTTT.

The chain combines TRBV11-2 with TRBJ2-7; D gene unclear. The V gene lost 3 bases and the J gene lost 5 bases, with 8 bases spanning the gap. Germline CDR1 reads SGHAT; CDR2 reads FQNNGV. This CDR3 has 12 amino acids. CDR3 sequence (DNA): TGTGCCAGCAGCTTGCGGTACAACGAGCAGTACTTC. It codes for CASSLRYNEQYF.

The chain joins TRBV5-1 to TRBJ2-3; D not resolved. CDR1 and CDR2 from the germline V gene are SGHRS and YFSETQ. This CDR3 comprises 13 residues. Trimming left V 4 bases short and J 2 bases short, with 8 bases between. The CDR3 bases are TGCGCCAGCAGCGAATCTACCACAGATACGCAGTATTTT. Protein sequence: CASSESTTDTQYF. Combining the CDR3 with reference TRBV5-1 and TRBJ2-3 gives the whole variable domain KAGVTQTPRYLIKTRGQQVTLSCSPISGHRSVSWYQQTPGQGLQFLFEYFSETQRNKGNFPGRFSGRQFSNSRSEMNVSTLELGDSALYLCASSESTTDTQYFGPGTRLTVL.

This chain uses TRBV29-1 with TRBJ1-1; 8 bases map to TRBD1. The CDR3 length is 13 residues. Germline CDR1 and CDR2: SQVTM and ANQGSEA. The V and J ends lost 7 bases and 0 bases, in that order; junction bases with no gene match: 4. DNA for the CDR3: TGCAGCGCCAGGGGGCGGATGAACACTGAAGCTTTCTTT. As protein: CSARGRMNTEAFF. The full variable domain, completed using reference TRBV29-1 and TRBJ1-1, is SAVISQKPSRDICQRGTSLTIQCQVDSQVTMMFWYRQQPGQSLTLIATANQGSEATYESGFVIDKFPISRPNLTFSTLTVSNMSPEDSSIYLCSARGRMNTEAFFGQGTRLTVV.

The V call is TRBV20-1, the J call TRBJ1-1; tentative D call: TRBD1 (5 bases). The CDR3 length is 11 residues. Germline CDR1 and CDR2: DFQATT and SNEGSKA (reference sequence). V was cut by 8 bases and J by 10 bases, with 17 bases left in between. The CDR3 loop reads CSRSGAVGAFF. DNA of the CDR3: TGCAGTCGCTCCGGGGCGGTTGGAGCTTTCTTT.

The V call is TRBV5-8, the J call TRBJ1-5, with a weak D call TRBD1 (5 bases). The germline V gene has CDR1 SGHTS and CDR2 YDEGEE. There are 18 residues in the CDR3. The V end was cut by 4 bases, the J end by 2 bases, with 22 bases between. The DNA for the CDR3 is TGTGCCAGCAGCCGACAAACTCTTAAGACAGCCGGCAATCAGCCCCAGCATTTT. Amino acids: CASSRQTLKTAGNQPQHF.

The V and J genes are TRBV9 and TRBJ2-7; the match to TRBD2 covers 8 bases. Germline V gives CDR1 SGDLS, CDR2 YYNGEE. The trim removed 8 bases at V and 4 bases at J, leaving 5 bases unmatched. The CDR3 totals 12 residues. CDR3 amino acids: CASGLAGYEQYF. The CDR3 DNA is TGTGCCAGTGGCCTAGCGGGTTACGAGCAGTACTTC.

The chain employs TRBV6-5 and TRBJ2-1, with D unclear. CDR1 MNHEY and CDR2 SVGAGI come from the germline V gene. Trimming pared 1 base from V and 7 bases from J, leaving 14 bases between. The CDR3 consists of 15 residues. The CDR3 DNA follows: TGTGCCAGCAGTTACTTGGCGGAACCGTGGAATGAGCAGTTCTTC. This encodes CASSYLAEPWNEQFF.

The chain employs TRBV7-8 and TRBJ2-7, with 12 positions matching TRBD2. Trimming took 4 bases from V and 1 from J; bases not matched to a gene: 11. Germline CDR1 SGHVS, CDR2 FQNEAQ. The CDR3 spans 18 residues. CDR3 region: CASSYSLGGTSGSYEQYF. In DNA, the CDR3 is TGTGCCAGCAGCTACTCCCTCGGGGGGACTAGCGGGTCCTACGAGCAGTACTTC.

This sequence joins TRBV11-2 and TRBJ2-3, with D unresolved. V was clipped by 1 base and J by 8 bases, with 7 bases between them. The germline CDR1 and CDR2 sequences are SGHAT and FQNNGV. CDR3 length: 12 amino acids. CDR3 residues: CASSLGSVTQYF. For the CDR3, the DNA is TGTGCCAGCAGCTTAGGGTCGGTTACGCAGTATTTT.

In regard to this clone: Distinct nucleotide sequences in the sample also encode this CDR3. This chain connects TRBV28 to TRBJ2-5, with 11 bases that match TRBD1. V lost 3 bases to trimming and J lost 5 bases; unmatched junction nucleotides: 5. CDR3 length: 15 amino acids. From germline, CDR1 is MDHEN and CDR2 SYDVKM. The CDR3 loop reads CASSLGTGGRETQYF. CDR3 coding DNA: TGTGCCAGCAGTTTGGGGACAGGGGGAAGGGAGACCCAGTACTTC.

The chain links TRBV2 to TRBJ2-7; 12 bases line up with TRBD2. Germline lookup yields CDR1 SNHLY and CDR2 FYNNEI. This CDR3 has 14 residues. After removal of 6 bases from V and 7 bases from J, the junction contained 7 bases not matched to a gene. CDR3 protein: CASRLTSGSDEQYF. The DNA of the CDR3 is TGTGCCAGCAGACTGACTAGCGGGAGTGATGAGCAGTACTTC.

The gene calls are TRBV7-9 and TRBJ2-5; tentatively, D is TRBD2 (6 bases). The CDR3 extends over 13 amino acids. Trimming removed 5 bases from V and 5 bases from J, with 12 bases in between. CDR1 is SEHNR, CDR2 FQNEAQ, per germline (reference sequence). The CDR3 bases are TGTGCCAGCAGCCGCCGGGGGTCCGAGACCCAGTACTTC. Amino acid sequence: CASSRRGSETQYF.

The CDR3 region has the DNA TGTGCCACCCTCCGGGGGACAGGGGGAATCTACGAGCAGTACTTC. It yields the protein CATLRGTGGIYEQYF. The chain employs TRBV10-3 and TRBJ2-7; 11 bases align to TRBD1. V gave up 10 bases and J gave up 3 bases; unmatched junction bases: 11. The germline V gene encodes CDR1 ENHRY and CDR2 SYGVKD. CDR3 size: 15 residues.

The rearrangement uses TRBV28 and TRBJ2-7; 9 bases fit TRBD1. This CDR3 has 15 residues. V trimming: 2 bases; J trimming: 5 bases; junction bases outside the gene matches: 7. CDR1 MDHEN and CDR2 SYDVKM come from the germline V gene. This CDR3 is CASSLQGTGLNEQYF. The CDR3 nucleotides read TGTGCCAGCAGTTTACAAGGGACAGGGTTGAACGAGCAGTACTTC.

This clone was counted only a few times. V and J are TRBV2 and TRBJ1-1; 10 bases align to TRBD1. CDR1 is SNHLY, CDR2 FYNNEI, per germline. The CDR3 has 12 amino acids. V gave up 6 bases and J gave up 8 bases; unmatched junction bases: 3. CDR3 nucleotide sequence: TGTGCCAGCAGGACAGGGGGCGTCGAAGCTTTCTTT. This codes for CASRTGGVEAFF. Complete variable domain (other parts from reference TRBV2 and TRBJ1-1): EPEVTQTPSHQVTQMGQEVILRCVPISNHLYFYWYRQILGQKVEFLVSFYNNEISEKSEIFDDQFSVERPDGSNFTLKIRSTKLEDSAMYFCASRTGGVEAFFGQGTRLTVV.

The chain carries TRBV6-6 and TRBJ2-1; 15 bases align to TRBD2. Looked up from germline, CDR1 is MNHNY and CDR2 is SVGAGI (reference sequence). J was trimmed by 13 bases and V by 4 bases; bases with no gene match: 11. The CDR3 loop spans 16 amino acids. CDR3: CASSSPGLAGGLRQFF. As DNA, the CDR3 is TGTGCCAGCAGTTCCCCGGGACTAGCGGGAGGTCTCCGTCAGTTCTTC.

Of note for this clone: This sample includes further DNA sequences coding for the same CDR3. The V and J genes are TRBV7-3 and TRBJ2-7, with 9 bases fitting TRBD1. There are 14 residues in the CDR3. Trimming at V came to 3 bases and at J to 2 bases, leaving 2 bases not matched to a gene. CDR1 SGHTA and CDR2 FQGTGA come from the germline V gene. For the CDR3, the DNA is TGTGCCAGCAGCTTGACAGGGGGGACCTACGAGCAGTACTTC. This translates into CASSLTGGTYEQYF.

This rearrangement joins TRBV7-2 to TRBJ1-1; the D is unclear. The CDR3 is 12 residues long. Germline V lookup: CDR1 SGHTA, CDR2 FQGNSA. V dropped 5 bases and J dropped 12 bases, with 16 bases sitting between them. The CDR3 DNA follows: TGTGCCAGCAGCCTCGGACTGGGTACGACTTTCTTT. Translating gives CASSLGLGTTFF.